Shown below are 5 T cell receptor beta chains from a single sample sequenced in a study of Ad26.COV2.S vaccination and SARS-CoV-2 variants. Sample treatment: 15 to 20 received Ad26.COV2.S at low or high dose, single or two shots; five or six received placebo; per-sample allocation not given. Specimen acquisition occurred on day 63 following the initial vaccine or placebo injection. The protocol was immunoSEQ multiplex PCR, while the TCRdb copy is restricted to in-frame clones and leaves out a portion. This sample carries around 450,000 clones, roughly 88% of them seen once, and the ten largest clones take under 4.5%. This specimen was peripheral blood, taken in a trial of Ad26.COV2.S vaccine versus placebo. Receptors originate from a person aged 18-60 years who received the Ad26.COV2.S COVID-19 vaccine or a placebo.

The chain uses TRBV5-6 and TRBJ2-5; D gene uncertain. The V gene lost 3 bases and the J gene lost 4 bases, with 16 bases spanning the gap. CDR3 length equals 15 residues. Germline V gene lookup returns CDR1 SGHDT and CDR2 YYEEEE. As DNA, the CDR3 is TGTGCCAGCAGCTACCCGGATGCGGCCGGAGAGACCCAGTACTTC. Its translation is CASSYPDAAGETQYF. The whole variable domain, filled in from reference TRBV5-6 and TRBJ2-5, reads DAGVTQSPTHLIKTRGQQVTLRCSPKSGHDTVSWYQQALGQGPQFIFQYYEEEERQRGNFPDRFSGHQFPNYSSELNVNALLLGDSALYLCASSYPDAAGETQYFGPGTRLLVL.

This clone showed up just once. This chain joins TRBV5-6 and TRBJ2-7; D may be TRBD1 or TRBD2 (7 bases each). The CDR3 sequence is 13 residues long. The ends were cut back, 5 bases at V and 7 bases at J, with 16 bases in the middle. Per germline, CDR1 SGHDT and CDR2 YYEEEE. The CDR3 reads CASSYGTAGEQYF. CDR3 bases: TGTGCCAGCAGTTATGGGACAGCGGGGGAGCAGTACTTC.

The chain couples TRBV5-1 to TRBJ2-7; D may be TRBD1 (5 bases). V lost 2 bases and J 4 bases, leaving 7 bases between the germline ends. Germline assignment: CDR1 SGHRS and CDR2 YFSETQ. The CDR3 consists of 12 residues. The CDR3 loop is CASSFQGYEQYF. CDR3 nucleotide sequence: TGCGCCAGCAGCTTCCAGGGTTACGAGCAGTACTTC.

This clone came up once. The chain employs TRBV27 and TRBJ2-7; no reliable D call. Trimming took 0 bases from V and 11 from J, leaving 17 bases between them. Germline CDR1 MNHEY, CDR2 SMNVEV (reference sequence). CDR3 size: 14 residues. The CDR3 protein is CASSLSGSLLREYF. CDR3 DNA sequence: TGTGCCAGCAGTTTATCCGGAAGCCTCCTACGAGAGTACTTC.

The chain carries TRBV29-1 and TRBJ2-7, with 14 bases that match TRBD2. In germline, CDR1 is SQVTM, CDR2 ANQGSEA. The CDR3 contains 14 residues. V lost 4 bases and J lost 5; bases outside the gene matches: 4. CDR3 sequence (DNA): TGCAGCGTTGTTAAGACTAGCGGGAGGGACGAGCAGTACTTC. Protein: CSVVKTSGRDEQYF.